The 14 T cell receptor beta chains below were found in one sample sequenced in a study of response to subunit inactivated influenza vaccine. MiXCR was run by TCRdb on the RT-PCR reads, yielding one entry per CDR3 protein. The sample lists fewer than 250,000 distinct CDR3 sequences; roughly 14% were seen once. The specimen was CD8+ T cells sorted from PBMCs, collected 5 days after vaccination. The receptors shown here come from a man aged 50 to 60 who received an inactivated influenza vaccine.

The CDR3 reads CASSSLDRGRAYEQYF. CDR3 coding DNA: TGTGCCAGCAGTTCCTTAGACAGGGGGAGAGCCTACGAGCAGTACTTC. The chain links TRBV28 to TRBJ2-7; 9 nucleotides line up with TRBD1. The CDR3 has 16 amino acids. V was pared by 4 bases and J by 2 bases, with 9 bases of the junction left unmatched. Germline values: CDR1 MDHEN, CDR2 SYDVKM. The whole variable domain, remainder taken from reference TRBV28 and TRBJ2-7, is DVKVTQSSRYLVKRTGEKVFLECVQDMDHENMFWYRQDPGLGLRLIYFSYDVKMKEKGDIPEGYSVSREKKERFSLILESASTNQTSMYLCASSSLDRGRAYEQYFGPGTRLTVT.

This clonotype came up many times. The V gene is TRBV4-2, the J gene TRBJ2-1, with TRBD2 identical over 10 bases. The CDR3 is 16 amino acids. V dropped 0 bases and J dropped 10; count of bases not matched to a gene: 9. Germline loops: CDR1 LGHNA, CDR2 YNFKEQ. The CDR3 nucleotides read TGTGCCAGCAGCCAAGATGTAGCGGGAGGTCATAGGGAGCAGTTCTTC. Protein product: CASSQDVAGGHREQFF.

This clonotype was seen many times. The rearrangement uses TRBV14 and TRBJ2-1; 9 nucleotides align to TRBD2. There are 16 residues in the CDR3. In germline, CDR1 is SGHDN, CDR2 FVKESK. V shed 4 bases, J shed 10 bases, and the junction held 14 bases outside the gene matches. CDR3 protein: CASSRWGREGLSEQFF. Written as DNA, the CDR3 is TGTGCCAGCAGCCGATGGGGGCGGGAGGGCCTCTCAGAGCAGTTCTTC.

The gene calls are TRBV6-1 and TRBJ2-7; 7 bases are shared with TRBD1. CDR1 and CDR2 (germline): MNHNS, SASEGT. With V trimmed by 5 bases and J by 0 bases, 10 bases remained unmatched. The CDR3 totals 16 residues. The CDR3 sequence is CASSKETGPYSYEQYF. As DNA, the CDR3 is TGTGCCAGCAGTAAAGAGACAGGGCCCTACTCCTACGAGCAGTACTTC.

This clonotype has more than one count but fewer than ten. This chain joins TRBV10-3 and TRBJ2-1, with 7 bases matching TRBD1. There are 15 residues in the CDR3. Germline assignment: CDR1 ENHRY and CDR2 SYGVKD. V lost 10 bases to trimming and J lost 2 bases; unmatched junction nucleotides: 11. The CDR3 nucleotides read TGTGCCAGCATATCGGGACAGAGCACCTACAATGAGCAGTTCTTC. It is translated as CASISGQSTYNEQFF.

The chain is built from TRBV4-2 and TRBJ2-6; TRBD2 agrees at 7 bases. Germline loops: CDR1 LGHNA, CDR2 YNFKEQ. V trimming: 1 base; J trimming: 0 bases; junction bases outside the gene matches: 9. There are 19 residues in the CDR3. The CDR3 coding sequence is TGTGCCAGCAGCCAAGGGGGGGAGGGAGCGATCTCTGGGGCCAACGTCCTGACTTTC. Amino acids: CASSQGGEGAISGANVLTF.

This clonotype was seen many times. This chain links TRBV6-5 with TRBJ2-7; 9 bases align to TRBD1. V lost 0 bases to trimming and J lost 3 bases; unmatched junction nucleotides: 0. CDR1 MNHEY and CDR2 SVGAGI come from the germline V gene. This CDR3 comprises 14 residues. The CDR3 nucleotides are TGTGCCAGCAGTTACTCGACAGGGGGCTACGAGCAGTACTTC. It is translated as CASSYSTGGYEQYF.

This clonotype was seen more than once but under ten times. This chain connects TRBV29-1 to TRBJ1-1, with D maybe TRBD1 (5 bases). CDR3 length equals 12 residues. Per germline, CDR1 SQVTM and CDR2 ANQGSEA. The V gene lost 3 bases and the J gene lost 6 bases, with 11 bases spanning the gap. CDR3 bases: TGCAGCGTTGACGAAGGGACTGCTGAAGCTTTCTTT. Protein: CSVDEGTAEAFF.

The CDR3 DNA sequence: TGTGCCAGCAGCCACCTTTCGCGGCTGAACACTGAAGCTTTCTTT. This gives the protein CASSHLSRLNTEAFF. The chain uses TRBV13 and TRBJ1-1, with no clear D. CDR1 and CDR2 (germline): PRHDT, FYEKMQ (reference sequence). This CDR3 comprises 15 residues. Deletions cut 5 bases from V and 0 bases from J, with 13 bases between.

The chain carries TRBV6-2 or TRBV6-3 and TRBJ1-5; D is perhaps TRBD1 (5 bases). Germline lookup yields CDR1 MNHEY and CDR2 SVGEGT. V lost 7 bases and J 5 bases, leaving 12 bases between the germline ends. The CDR3 totals 13 residues. The CDR3 bases are TGTGCCAGCACCAACAGGCCCCATCAGCCCCAGCATTTT. It is translated as CASTNRPHQPQHF.

This clonotype has just a few counts. The rearrangement uses TRBV12-3 or TRBV12-4 and TRBJ2-1; a possible D gene is TRBD2 (6 bases). This CDR3 has 17 amino acids. The V end was cut by 6 bases, the J end by 5 bases, with 23 bases between. CDR3 in amino acids: CASSTPPGATGDNEQFF. The CDR3 DNA follows: TGTGCCAGCAGCACCCCTCCCGGGGCCACGGGGGACAATGAGCAGTTCTTC.

With respect to this clonotype: A clone one base away is much larger, so this may be a read error. The V call is TRBV4-3, the J call TRBJ2-3; 7 nucleotides agree with TRBD2. Germline V lookup: CDR1 LGHNA, CDR2 YSLEER. The CDR3 is made up of 16 amino acids. Losses at the gene ends were 3 bases for V and 6 bases for J; bases not matched to a gene: 12. CDR3 DNA: TGCGCCAGCAGCCAGTGGGGGGGTTTGAGAGAGGATACGCAGTATTTT. This gives the protein CASSQWGGLREDTQYF.

This clonotype was seen only a few times. The rearrangement links TRBV6-1 to TRBJ1-4, with TRBD1 identical over 7 bases. Germline V gene data show CDR1 as MNHNS and CDR2 as SASEGT. Trimming cost V 5 bases and J 3 bases; bases outside gene matches: 6. The CDR3 sequence is 15 residues long. Here the CDR3 DNA reads TGTGCCAGCAGTCCCGCAGGGGGTGCTAATGAAAAACTGTTTTTT. This gives the protein CASSPAGGANEKLFF.

The chain carries TRBV7-9 and TRBJ2-1, with 7 bases lining up with TRBD2. CDR1 SEHNR and CDR2 FQNEAQ come from the germline V gene (reference sequence). Trimming removed 1 base from V and 7 bases from J; junction bases left unmatched: 7. CDR3 length: 15 residues. In DNA, the CDR3 is TGTGCCAGCAGCTTAGGGAGCGGGGAGAGGAATGAGCAGTTCTTC. Translating it yields CASSLGSGERNEQFF.